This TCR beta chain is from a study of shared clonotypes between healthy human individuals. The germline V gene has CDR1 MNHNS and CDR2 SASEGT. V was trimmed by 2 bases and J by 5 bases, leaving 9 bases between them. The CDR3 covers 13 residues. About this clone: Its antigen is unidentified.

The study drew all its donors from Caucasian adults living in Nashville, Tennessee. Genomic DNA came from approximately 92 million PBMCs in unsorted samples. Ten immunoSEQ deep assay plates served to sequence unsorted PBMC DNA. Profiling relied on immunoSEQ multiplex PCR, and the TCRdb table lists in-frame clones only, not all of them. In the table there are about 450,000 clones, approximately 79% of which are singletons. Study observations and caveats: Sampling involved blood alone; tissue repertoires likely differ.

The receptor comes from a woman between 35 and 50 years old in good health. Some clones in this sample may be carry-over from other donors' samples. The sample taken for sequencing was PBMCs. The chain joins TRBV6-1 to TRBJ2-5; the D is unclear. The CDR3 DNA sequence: TGTGCCAGCAGTGAATCTAGGCGCGAGACCCAGTACTTC. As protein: CASSESRRETQYF.